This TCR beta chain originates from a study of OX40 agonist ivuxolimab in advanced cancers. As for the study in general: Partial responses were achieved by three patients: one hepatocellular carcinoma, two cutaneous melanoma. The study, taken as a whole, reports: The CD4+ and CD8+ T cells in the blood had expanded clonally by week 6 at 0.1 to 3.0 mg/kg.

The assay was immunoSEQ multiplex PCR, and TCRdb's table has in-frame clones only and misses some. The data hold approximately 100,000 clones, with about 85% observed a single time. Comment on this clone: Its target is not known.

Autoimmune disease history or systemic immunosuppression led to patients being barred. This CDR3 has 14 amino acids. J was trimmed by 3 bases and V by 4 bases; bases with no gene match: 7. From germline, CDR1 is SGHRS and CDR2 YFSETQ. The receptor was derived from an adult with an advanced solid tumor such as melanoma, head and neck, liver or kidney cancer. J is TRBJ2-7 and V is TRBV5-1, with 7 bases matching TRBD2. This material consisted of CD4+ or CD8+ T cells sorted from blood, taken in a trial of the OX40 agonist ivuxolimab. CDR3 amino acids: CASSAGRTDYEQYF. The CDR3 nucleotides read TGCGCCAGCAGCGCCGGGAGGACCGACTACGAGCAGTACTTC.